Reported below is one TCR beta chain. The antigen is unknown. The study reverse transcribed the entire isolated RNA, so it sequenced expressed TCRB transcripts. Assay used: immunoSEQ multiplex PCR; TCRdb lists only in-frame clones, some missing. The table has fewer than 900,000 clones, about a sixth seen once. V was pared by 1 base and J by 0 bases, with 4 bases between. This CDR3 region has 14 residues. Germline V gene lookup returns CDR1 SGHAT and CDR2 FQNNGV. This specimen belongs to a study of beta chain features in type 1 diabetes. On the study more broadly: The study examined about 110,000,000 sorted cells across all samples.

General study points: cDNA-based reads could over-represent cells with high TCR expression. The study found moderately but significantly shorter TCRB CDR3s in all four CD4+ subsets of Type 1 diabetes patients.

This receptor was identified in a woman aged 18-29 years in good health. Sequencing was done on a sample of naive CD4+ T cells from blood. The chain has TRBV11-2 and TRBJ2-1; no definite D call. CDR3 nucleotides: TGTGCCAGCAGCTTAGGGTTCTCCTACAATGAGCAGTTCTTC. Protein sequence: CASSLGFSYNEQFF.